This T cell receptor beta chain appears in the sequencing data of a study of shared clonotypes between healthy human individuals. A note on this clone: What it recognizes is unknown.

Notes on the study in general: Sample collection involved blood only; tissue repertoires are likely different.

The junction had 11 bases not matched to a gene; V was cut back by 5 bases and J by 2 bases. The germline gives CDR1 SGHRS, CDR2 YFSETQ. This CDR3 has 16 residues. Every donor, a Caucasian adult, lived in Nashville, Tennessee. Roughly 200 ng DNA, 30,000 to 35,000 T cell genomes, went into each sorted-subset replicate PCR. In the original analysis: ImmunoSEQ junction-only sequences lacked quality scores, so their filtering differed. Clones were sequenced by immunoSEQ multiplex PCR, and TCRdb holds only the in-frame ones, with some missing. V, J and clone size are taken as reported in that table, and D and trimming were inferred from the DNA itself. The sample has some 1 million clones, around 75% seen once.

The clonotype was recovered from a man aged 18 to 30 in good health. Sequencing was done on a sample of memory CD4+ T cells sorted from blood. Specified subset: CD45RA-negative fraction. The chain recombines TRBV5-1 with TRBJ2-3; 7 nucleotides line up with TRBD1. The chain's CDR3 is CASSSLRGQLTDTQYF. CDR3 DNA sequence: TGCGCCAGCAGTTCCCTAAGGGGGCAGCTCACAGATACGCAGTATTTT.